Sequencing of this T cell receptor (beta chain) was carried out in a study of blood T cell repertoires in COVID-19. With V trimmed by 4 bases and J by 4 bases, 12 bases remained unmatched. This CDR3 is 16 amino acids long. CDR1 is SGHNT and CDR2 is YYREEE in the germline V gene (reference sequence). The repertoire was sequenced with immunoSEQ multiplex PCR; TCRdb's copy has only in-frame clones and lacks some. The sample has 170,000 or so clones; 75% to 80% are singletons. In its sample, this clone was seen a few times. This sequence originates from a woman between 65 and 79 years old with acute or convalescent COVID-19. The rearrangement joins TRBV5-4 to TRBJ2-5, with 8 bases lining up with TRBD2. Input material: peripheral blood. The DNA of the CDR3 is TGTGCCAGCAGCCCGACTTCGGGGGGGCAAGGAGAGACCCAGTACTTC. It yields the protein CASSPTSGGQGETQYF.